Listed here are 25 T cell receptor beta chains from one sample, sequenced in a study. TCRdb ran MiXCR on the 5' RACE reads and lists one entry per CDR3 protein. The sample holds 35,000 to 50,000 distinct CDR3 sequences, around 28% seen once. Sequences were obtained from tumor-infiltrating memory CD4+ T cells sorted from the breast tumor. Subset reported: memory CD4+ T cells, CD4+CD45RO+CD25-. The receptors come from a female donor with breast cancer.

In its sample, this clonotype is medium-sized. The chain employs TRBV7-3 and TRBJ2-7; D is ambiguous. This CDR3 contains 13 residues. Trimming stripped 4 bases from V and 7 bases from J, with 14 bases between. Germline CDR1 SGHTA, CDR2 FQGTGA. The CDR3 DNA sequence: TGTGCCAGCAGCTCCGGCCCCTTAAATGAGCAGTACTTC. Residues: CASSSGPLNEQYF. Supplemented by reference TRBV7-3 and TRBJ2-7, the full variable domain reads GAGVSQTPSNKVTEKGKYVELRCDPISGHTALYWYRQSLGQGPEFLIYFQGTGAADDSGLPNDRFFAVRPEGSVSTLKIQRTERGDSAVYLCASSSGPLNEQYFGPGTRLTVT.

This clonotype was found a few times. The V call is TRBV6-5, the J call TRBJ2-7; 11 bases are a match to TRBD2. This CDR3 spans 16 amino acids. Germline loops: CDR1 MNHEY, CDR2 SVGAGI. Germline trimming cut 2 bases from V and 2 bases from J; bases unmatched to any gene: 5. In nucleotides, the CDR3 is TGTGCCAGCAGTTACGCGACTAGCGGGGCGACCTACGAGCAGTACTTC. Translated, it gives CASSYATSGATYEQYF.

The genes are TRBV28 and TRBJ2-1, with 8 bases aligning to TRBD1. The CDR3 contains 15 residues. Germline lookup yields CDR1 MDHEN and CDR2 SYDVKM. V trimming: 0 bases; J trimming: 7 bases; junction bases outside the gene matches: 5. In DNA form, the CDR3 reads TGTGCCAGCAGTTTATGGGACAGGGTTAGGAATGAGCAGTTCTTC. It translates to CASSLWDRVRNEQFF.

This rearrangement joins TRBV3-1 to TRBJ1-1; D gene ambiguous. This CDR3 contains 14 residues. Trimming removed 4 bases from V and 1 base from J, with 10 bases in between. Germline V CDR1 and CDR2: LGHDT, YNNKEL (reference sequence). The CDR3 loop is CASSRQASNTEAFF. In DNA form, the CDR3 reads TGTGCCAGCAGCCGCCAAGCTTCGAACACTGAAGCTTTCTTT.

The V and J genes are TRBV7-9 and TRBJ1-1, with 10 bases matching TRBD1. The CDR3 totals 15 residues. V shed 5 bases and J 5 bases; nucleotides not matched to a gene: 8. Germline lookup yields CDR1 SEHNR and CDR2 FQNEAQ (reference sequence). Here the CDR3 DNA reads TGTGCCAGCAGCCCGCGGACAGGGGGGAAGACTGAAGCTTTCTTT. Residues: CASSPRTGGKTEAFF.

For this clonotype: This likely comes from a read error, as the CDR3 has no conserved phenylalanine or tryptophan at its end. V is TRBV27 and J is TRBJ2-1; D uncertain. CDR1 and CDR2 (germline): MNHEY, SMNVEV (reference sequence). There are 15 residues in the CDR3. The V gene lost 3 bases and the J gene lost 5 bases, with 14 bases spanning the gap. CDR3 DNA: TGTGCCAGCAGTTTGAGTAGTAGTGGACACAATGAGCAGTTCTCC. Protein: CASSLSSSGHNEQFS.

This clonotype has a handful of counts. The CDR3 reads CASGREISYNEQFF. In DNA form, the CDR3 reads TGTGCCAGCGGAAGAGAAATCTCCTACAATGAGCAGTTCTTC. The V call is TRBV2, the J call TRBJ2-1; no reliable D call. Per the germline V gene, CDR1 is SNHLY and CDR2 is FYNNEI. With 8 bases removed from V and 0 bases from J, the gap between germline ends came to 11 bases. This CDR3 is built from 14 residues.

The rearrangement links TRBV24-1 to TRBJ2-1; TRBD2 agrees at 9 bases. Germline V gene sequence: CDR1 KGHDR, CDR2 SFDVKD. V dropped 7 bases and J dropped 5; count of bases not matched to a gene: 5. The CDR3 covers 14 residues. The DNA of the CDR3 is TGTGCCACCAGCGGAGCGGGAGGTAACAATGAGCAGTTCTTC. Translated: CATSGAGGNNEQFF.

This chain connects TRBV5-1 to TRBJ2-3; 12 bases match TRBD2. V lost 4 bases, J lost 0 bases, and 9 bases stayed unmatched. In germline, CDR1 is SGHRS, CDR2 YFSETQ. The CDR3 extends over 18 amino acids. CDR3 DNA: TGCGCCAGCAGCCGGTTACTAGCGGGAGGTTCTAGCACAGATACGCAGTATTTT. Residues: CASSRLLAGGSSTDTQYF.

Only one count was recorded for this clonotype. A much larger clone is a single base away; this may be a read error. The chain combines TRBV5-1 with TRBJ2-1; 7 bases are shared with TRBD1. Germline V gene lookup returns CDR1 SGHRS and CDR2 YFSETQ. The CDR3 is 14 residues long. The chain's CDR3 is CTSSFEGAQGEQFF. CDR3 nucleotide sequence: TGCACCAGCAGCTTTGAGGGGGCTCAAGGAGAGCAGTTCTTC.

A single count supports this clonotype. The chain recombines TRBV5-1 with TRBJ1-2; 7 positions agree with TRBD1. CDR3 length equals 14 residues. CDR1 SGHRS and CDR2 YFSETQ come from the germline V gene. Trimming cost V 4 bases and J 4 bases; bases outside gene matches: 7. The CDR3 reads CASSHQDRPYGYTF. The CDR3 DNA reads TGCGCCAGCAGCCACCAGGACAGGCCCTATGGCTACACCTTC. The whole variable domain, remainder taken from reference TRBV5-1 and TRBJ1-2, is KAGVTQTPRYLIKTRGQQVTLSCSPISGHRSVSWYQQTPGQGLQFLFEYFSETQRNKGNFPGRFSGRQFSNSRSEMNVSTLELGDSALYLCASSHQDRPYGYTFGSGTRLTVV.

The rearrangement uses TRBV7-3 and TRBJ2-2; D gene uncertain. Trimming pared 3 bases from V and 7 bases from J, leaving 18 bases between. From germline, CDR1 is SGHTA and CDR2 FQGTGA. The CDR3 covers 16 residues. The CDR3 is CASSLGAQSGSGELFF. The CDR3 DNA is TGTGCCAGCAGCTTGGGTGCGCAGAGTGGTAGCGGGGAGCTGTTTTTT.

This clonotype appeared a few times. At one end the junction does not follow the germline gene, possibly because of a read error. The gene calls are TRBV6-1 and TRBJ2-2; D may correspond to TRBD1 or TRBD2 (6 bases each). The CDR3 covers 15 residues. Germline CDR1 is MNHNS and CDR2 is SASEGT. The CDR3 nucleotides read TGCGCCAGCAGTCAGGAACAGGGAGGAACCGGGGAGCTGTTTTTT. Residues: CASSQEQGGTGELFF.

CDR3 coding DNA: TGCAGCGTTGTGGGCCTCCAAGAGACCCAGTACTTC. It codes for CSVVGLQETQYF. This chain uses TRBV29-1 with TRBJ2-5; D call uncertain. This CDR3 is built from 12 residues. V was pared by 4 bases and J by 1 base, with 7 bases between. CDR1 SQVTM and CDR2 ANQGSEA come from the germline V gene.

The chain recombines TRBV24-1 with TRBJ2-3; 10 bases match TRBD2. The CDR3 loop spans 18 amino acids. Germline CDR1 and CDR2: KGHDR and SFDVKD. Losses at the gene ends were 4 bases for V and 5 bases for J; bases not matched to a gene: 14. The CDR3 is CATSDLGPAGGRGDTQYF. In nucleotides, the CDR3 is TGTGCCACCAGTGACCTCGGACCAGCGGGGGGGCGTGGAGATACGCAGTATTTT.

This clonotype was found a few times. The V call is TRBV24-1, the J call TRBJ1-2, with 8 bases matching TRBD1. The CDR3 extends over 17 amino acids. Germline-derived CDR1 and CDR2 are KGHDR and SFDVKD. After removal of 4 bases from V and 0 bases from J, the junction contained 9 bases not matched to a gene. CDR3 residues: CATSDTGTGGSNYGYTF. CDR3 DNA sequence: TGTGCCACCAGTGACACCGGGACAGGAGGTTCTAACTATGGCTACACCTTC.

This clonotype was seen just once. The chain links TRBV7-6 to TRBJ1-1; weak D call: TRBD1 (5 bases). Trimming shortened V by 0 bases and J by 1 base, and 6 bases separated the two germline ends. This CDR3 region has 14 residues. Germline CDR1 SGHVS, CDR2 FNYEAQ. The DNA of the CDR3 is TGTGCCAGCAGCTTAGCGGGGGGGAACACTGAAGCTTTCTTT. Translating it yields CASSLAGGNTEAFF.

A single count supports this clonotype. The chain uses TRBV18 and TRBJ2-2; 11 bases are a match to TRBD1. Germline values: CDR1 KGHSH, CDR2 LQKENI. Trimming at V came to 8 bases and at J to 3 bases, leaving 11 bases not matched to a gene. The CDR3 runs 17 residues. The chain's CDR3 is CASRGQGADIDTGELFF. CDR3 sequence (DNA): TGTGCCAGCAGAGGACAGGGGGCTGATATAGACACCGGGGAGCTGTTTTTT.

Note on this clonotype: This is likely a read error, given that the CDR3 carries no conserved phenylalanine or tryptophan at its end. The gene calls are TRBV7-9 and TRBJ2-1, with D unclear. The CDR3 spans 15 residues. The V gene's germline CDR1 is SEHNR and CDR2 FQNEAQ (reference sequence). V lost 2 bases, J lost 1 base, and 9 bases lay in between. For the CDR3, the DNA is TGTGCCAGCAGCTTACCCACAGTATCCTACAATGAGCAGTTCTCC. It translates to CASSLPTVSYNEQFS.

The chain is built from TRBV20-1 and TRBJ2-7; 7 nucleotides match TRBD1. The germline V gene has CDR1 DFQATT and CDR2 SNEGSKA (reference sequence). V shed 4 bases and J 7 bases; nucleotides not matched to a gene: 4. This CDR3 contains 11 residues. The CDR3 coding sequence is TGCAGTGCTAAACAGGGGAGAGAGCAGTACTTC. It yields the protein CSAKQGREQYF.

This rearrangement joins TRBV6-1 to TRBJ2-1; 13 positions agree with TRBD2. The CDR3 is 15 amino acids. Germline CDR1 is MNHNS and CDR2 is SASEGT. The trim removed 8 bases at V and 5 bases at J, leaving 6 bases unmatched. This chain's CDR3 is CASRELAGGDNEQFF. DNA for the CDR3: TGTGCCAGCCGAGAACTAGCGGGGGGGGACAATGAGCAGTTCTTC.

The chain links TRBV10-3 to TRBJ1-5; TRBD1 aligns across 8 bases. Germline trimming cut 3 bases from V and 5 bases from J; bases unmatched to any gene: 6. This CDR3 is built from 15 residues. Germline V gene data show CDR1 as ENHRY and CDR2 as SYGVKD. The DNA of the CDR3 is TGTGCCATCAGTGATTCTGGACAGGGCTATCAGCCCCAGCATTTT. It codes for CAISDSGQGYQPQHF.

For the CDR3, the DNA is TGCGCCAGCACGGACAGGGGGCATCACGAGCAGTACTTC. Residues: CASTDRGHHEQYF. The V and J genes are TRBV5-1 and TRBJ2-1; 11 bases are shared with TRBD1. The DNA end is more similar to TRBJ2-7, so the J call may be wrong. Germline lookup yields CDR1 SGHRS and CDR2 YFSETQ. This CDR3 has 13 amino acids.

The rearrangement uses TRBV7-9 and TRBJ2-1, with D unclear. The CDR3 sequence is 15 residues long. V lost 2 bases and J lost 5, with 13 bases in between. Germline lookup yields CDR1 SEHNR and CDR2 FQNEAQ (reference sequence). The CDR3 DNA is TGTGCCAGCAGCTTATATGCAAGTGCGGACAATGAGCAGTTCTTC. Protein sequence: CASSLYASADNEQFF.

Comment on this clonotype: Possible read error: a much larger clone is one base away. For the CDR3, the DNA is TGTGCCAGCGGTGAGGGAGGGGGCTGGGGAGCTTTCTTT. It specifies CASGEGGGWGAFF. The chain recombines TRBV28 with TRBJ1-1; 7 bases align to TRBD1. This CDR3 has 13 residues. V shed 8 bases, J shed 10 bases, and the junction held 13 bases outside the gene matches. Germline V gene sequence: CDR1 MDHEN, CDR2 SYDVKM.